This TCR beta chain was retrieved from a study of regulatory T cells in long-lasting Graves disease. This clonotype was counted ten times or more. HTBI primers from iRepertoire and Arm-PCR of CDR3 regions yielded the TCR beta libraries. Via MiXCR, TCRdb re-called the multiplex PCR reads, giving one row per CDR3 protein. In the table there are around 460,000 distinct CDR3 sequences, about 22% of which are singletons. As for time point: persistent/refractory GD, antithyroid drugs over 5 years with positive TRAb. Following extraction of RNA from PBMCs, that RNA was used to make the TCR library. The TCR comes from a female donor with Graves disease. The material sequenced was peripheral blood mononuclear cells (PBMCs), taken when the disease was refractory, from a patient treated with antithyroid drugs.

CDR3 amino acids: CASSPAGGSVNQPQHF. In DNA, the CDR3 is TGTGCCAGCAGCCCTGCGGGTGGTAGTGTCAATCAGCCCCAGCATTTT. The chain combines TRBV6-1 with TRBJ1-5; D unresolved. The V and J ends lost 6 bases and 3 bases respectively, with 18 bases between them. Germline V CDR1 and CDR2: MNHNS, SASEGT. The CDR3 covers 16 residues.